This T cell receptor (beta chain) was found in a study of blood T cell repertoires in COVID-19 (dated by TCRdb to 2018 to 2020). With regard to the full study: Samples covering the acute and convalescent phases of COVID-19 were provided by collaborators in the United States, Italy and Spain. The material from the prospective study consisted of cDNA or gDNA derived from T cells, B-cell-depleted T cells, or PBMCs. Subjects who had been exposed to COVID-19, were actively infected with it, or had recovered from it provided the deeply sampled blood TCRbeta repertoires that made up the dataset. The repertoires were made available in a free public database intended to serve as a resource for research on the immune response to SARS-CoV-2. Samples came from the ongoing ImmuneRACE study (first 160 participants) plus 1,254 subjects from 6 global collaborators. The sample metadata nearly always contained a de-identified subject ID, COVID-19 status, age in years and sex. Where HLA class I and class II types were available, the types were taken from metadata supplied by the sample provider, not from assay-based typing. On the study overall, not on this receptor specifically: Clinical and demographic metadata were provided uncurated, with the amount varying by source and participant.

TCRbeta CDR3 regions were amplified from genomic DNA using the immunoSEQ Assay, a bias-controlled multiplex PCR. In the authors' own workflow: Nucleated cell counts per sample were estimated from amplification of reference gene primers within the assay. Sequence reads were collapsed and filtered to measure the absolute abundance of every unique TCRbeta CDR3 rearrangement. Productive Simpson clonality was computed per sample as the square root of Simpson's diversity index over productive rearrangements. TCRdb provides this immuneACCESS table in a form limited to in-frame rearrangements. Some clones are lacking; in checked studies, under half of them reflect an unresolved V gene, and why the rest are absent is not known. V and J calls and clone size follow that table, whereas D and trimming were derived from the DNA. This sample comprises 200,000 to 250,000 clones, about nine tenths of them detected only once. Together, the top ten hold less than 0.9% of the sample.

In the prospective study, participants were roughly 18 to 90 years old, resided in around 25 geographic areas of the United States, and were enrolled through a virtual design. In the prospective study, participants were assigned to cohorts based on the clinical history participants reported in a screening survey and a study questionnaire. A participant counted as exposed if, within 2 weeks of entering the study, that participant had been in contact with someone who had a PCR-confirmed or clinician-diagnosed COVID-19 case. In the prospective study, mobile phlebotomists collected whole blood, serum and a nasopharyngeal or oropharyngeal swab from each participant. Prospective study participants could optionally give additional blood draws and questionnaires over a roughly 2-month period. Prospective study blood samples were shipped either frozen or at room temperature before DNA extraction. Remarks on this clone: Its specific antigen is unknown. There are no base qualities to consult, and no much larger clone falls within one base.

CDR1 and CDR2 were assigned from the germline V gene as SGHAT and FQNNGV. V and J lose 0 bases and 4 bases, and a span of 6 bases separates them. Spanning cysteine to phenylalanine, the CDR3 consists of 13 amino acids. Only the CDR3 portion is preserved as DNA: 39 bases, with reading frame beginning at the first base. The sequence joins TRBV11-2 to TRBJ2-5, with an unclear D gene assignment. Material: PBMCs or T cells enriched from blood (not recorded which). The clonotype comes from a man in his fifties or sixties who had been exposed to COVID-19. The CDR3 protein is CASSLDPSETQYF. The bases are TGTGCCAGCAGCTTAGATCCCTCAGAGACCCAGTACTTC.